Listed below are T cell receptor beta chains from one sample, sequenced in a study of blood T cell repertoires in COVID-19. Sequencing used immunoSEQ multiplex PCR; TCRdb keeps in-frame clones, though not all of them. The sample has more than 250,000 clones; roughly 90% are singletons. Sample: PBMCs or T cells enriched from blood (not recorded which). Source of these receptors: a woman aged 18-29 years with acute COVID-19. Each CDR3 is given with its conserved first and last residue. D genes are given only for firm matches. Clone size, where shown, is once, few, many, or a class for clones that have expanded.

j_call clone_size v_call d_call cdr3_length cdr3_nt cdr3_aa
TRBJ1-5 - TRBV4-2 - 15 TGTGCCAGCAGCCAAGGTCGAGGGAGCAATCAGCCCCAGCATTTT CASSQGRGSNQPQHF
TRBJ2-6 once TRBV6-7 - 16 TGTGCCAGCAGCCCCATGAGGTCCTCTGGGGCCAACGTCCTGACTTTC CASSPMRSSGANVLTF
TRBJ2-1 - TRBV5-4 - 13 TGTGCCAGCAGCTTTCGACTAGACAATGAGCAGTTCTTC CASSFRLDNEQFF
TRBJ2-7 once TRBV6-5 TRBD2 14 TGTGCCAGTAGAGTAGCGGGAGGTACCTACGAGCAGTACTTC CASRVAGGTYEQYF
TRBJ2-7 - TRBV6-1 - 14 TGTGCCAGCAGTGAAGGTGCAGGGATCCTCGAGCAGTACTTC CASSEGAGILEQYF
TRBJ1-6 once TRBV7-8 - 16 TGTGCCAGCAGCGGGGGCCAGGGAAGTTTTGGTTCACCCCTCCACTTT CASSGGQGSFGSPLHF
TRBJ1-6 - TRBV6-5 TRBD1 14 TGTGCCAGCAGGGCCGGGACAGGGGGCGCACCCCTCCACTTT CASRAGTGGAPLHF
TRBJ1-1 - TRBV19 - 15 TGTGCCAGTAGTATAGTATCAGGGGTCAGGACTGAAGCTTTCTTT CASSIVSGVRTEAFF
TRBJ2-7 - TRBV10-1 TRBD2 14 TGCGCCAGCAGTGAGAGGCGGGAGGTCCACGAGCAGTACTTC CASSERREVHEQYF
TRBJ2-7 - TRBV7-2 - 13 TGTGCCAGCAGCTTAGCTTTCCAGGGCGAGCAGTACTTC CASSLAFQGEQYF
TRBJ2-5 - TRBV25-1 - 14 TGTGCCAGCAGTGAAGGGGGCCACCAAGAGACCCAGTACTTC CASSEGGHQETQYF
TRBJ2-7 - TRBV27 TRBD2 16 TGTGCCAGCAGTTCAGGACTAGCGGGGAATTCCTACGAGCAGTACTTC CASSSGLAGNSYEQYF
TRBJ2-7 - TRBV7-8 TRBD2 16 TGTGCCAGCAGCTTAGGTAGGCCTAGCGGGAGCTACGAGCAGTACTTC CASSLGRPSGSYEQYF
TRBJ2-7 - TRBV29-1 TRBD2 19 TGCAGCGTTGAAGTGTCCGAGAGAGCGGGAGACTATACGGGCTACGAGCAGTACTTC CSVEVSERAGDYTGYEQYF
TRBJ2-7 - TRBV11-2 TRBD2 15 TGTGCCAGCACCCTGAGCGGGACGGGCTCCTACGAGCAGTACTTC CASTLSGTGSYEQYF
TRBJ1-3 few TRBV6-5 TRBD1 13 TGTGCCAGCATGGCAGGGGGTGGAAACACCATATATTTT CASMAGGGNTIYF
TRBJ2-7 - TRBV9 TRBD2 16 TGTGCCAGCAGCACTAGAGACGGGAGGGATTCCTACGAGCAGTACTTC CASSTRDGRDSYEQYF
TRBJ2-7 - TRBV11-2 - 17 TGTGCCAGCAAGACCCGCGTAACAGGCCCAAATCCCCACGAGCAGTACTTC CASKTRVTGPNPHEQYF
TRBJ2-3 - TRBV12-5 TRBD2 15 TGTGCTAGTGGCCTCAGCGGGGCTAGCACAGATACGCAGTATTTT CASGLSGASTDTQYF
TRBJ1-4 - TRBV6-5 TRBD1 15 TGTGCCAGCAGTTACCGGGGACAGCGGGGGGAAAAACTGTTTTTT CASSYRGQRGEKLFF
TRBJ2-1 - TRBV1 - 20 TGCACCAGCAGCCATGGTAGAAGGGTAGATGGCGGAGAGGGGGACAATGAGCAGTTCTTC CTSSHGRRVDGGEGDNEQFF
TRBJ2-5 - TRBV9 TRBD1 14 TGTGCCAGCAGCCCCGGACAGGGCCAAGAGACCCAGTACTTC CASSPGQGQETQYF
TRBJ1-2 - TRBV20-1 - 9 TGCAGTGCCCGGTCGTACTACACCTTC CSARSYYTF
TRBJ2-3 - TRBV15 TRBD1 17 TGTGCCACCAGCAGATTCCTACGGGACAGTCTTCAGTATACGCAGTATTTT CATSRFLRDSLQYTQYF
TRBJ2-5 - TRBV7-2 TRBD1 15 TGTGCCAGCAGCTTAATGACAGGGGGCGCGAAGACCCAGTACTTC CASSLMTGGAKTQYF
TRBJ2-7 - TRBV5-1 TRBD2 14 TGCGCCAGCAGCTTAAGCGGGAGGGTTTACGAGCAGTACTTC CASSLSGRVYEQYF
TRBJ1-1 - TRBV7-8 - 13 TGTGCCAGCAGCTTACGACCGGGCACTGAAGCTTTCTTT CASSLRPGTEAFF
TRBJ2-1 - TRBV6-4 - 13 TGTGCCAGCAGCGTAGACAGCTACAATGAGCAGTTCTTC CASSVDSYNEQFF
TRBJ2-1 - TRBV9 TRBD1 16 TGTGCCAGCAGCCCCCGGACAGGGAGCTCCTACAATGAGCAGTTCTTC CASSPRTGSSYNEQFF
TRBJ2-7 - TRBV6-2/TRBV6-3 - 13 TGTGCCAGCAGTTATCTTCCCCAGGACGAGCAGTACTTC CASSYLPQDEQYF
TRBJ1-1 - TRBV12-5 - 15 TGTGCTAGTGGTTTGAGCGAACTTATGAACACTGAAGCTTTCTTT CASGLSELMNTEAFF
TRBJ2-3 - TRBV7-2 - 12 TGTGCCCAGGGGGGCAGCACAGATACGCAGTATTTT CAQGGSTDTQYF
TRBJ1-1 - TRBV5-5 - 13 TGTGCCAGCAGCTTGGCCCCGGGGACTGAAGCTTTCTTT CASSLAPGTEAFF
TRBJ2-1 - TRBV5-4 - 13 TGTGCCAGCAGCCCCCCCGCGGGGCGGGAGCAGTTCTTC CASSPPAGREQFF
TRBJ1-3 - TRBV7-9 - 14 TGTGCCAGCAGCTCAGGGGTCAGGGGAAACACCATATATTTT CASSSGVRGNTIYF
TRBJ2-2 - TRBV10-1 - 13 TGCGCCAGCAGAGTGGACTACACCGGGGAGCTGTTTTTT CASRVDYTGELFF
TRBJ1-1 - TRBV12-5 - 13 TGTGCTAGTGGTTTGGAAATCTACACTGAAGCTTTCTTT CASGLEIYTEAFF
TRBJ1-2 - TRBV5-6 TRBD1 15 TGTGCCAGCAGCCGCTTGGACAGGGCCGTCTGGGGCTACACCTTC CASSRLDRAVWGYTF
TRBJ2-5 - TRBV10-2 TRBD2 16 TGCGCCAGCAGCCTCCACCCTAGCGGCCTTTGGGGGACCCAGTACTTC CASSLHPSGLWGTQYF
TRBJ1-1 - TRBV6-1 - 16 TGTGCCAGCAGTGAATACGAGACAGGAGGGAACACTGAAGCTTTCTTT CASSEYETGGNTEAFF
TRBJ1-2 - TRBV4-1 TRBD1 19 TGCGCCAGCAGCCACCCGAGGAGGGGGCCATTAACCGATGCCTATGGCTACACCTTC CASSHPRRGPLTDAYGYTF
TRBJ2-5 - TRBV3-1/TRBV3-2 TRBD2 16 TGTGCCAGCAGCCGATCGACTAGCGGGGGCCAAGAGACCCAGTACTTC CASSRSTSGGQETQYF
TRBJ1-2 - TRBV7-9 - 13 TGTGCCAGCAACTTGGGGGGGATCTATGGCTACACCTTC CASNLGGIYGYTF
TRBJ1-1 - TRBV28 - 14 TGTGCCAGCAGTTTACGAAGGCAGGATGCTGGGGCTTTCTTT CASSLRRQDAGAFF
TRBJ2-1 - TRBV24-1 TRBD1 16 TGTGCCACCAGTGACACACAGGGGAGCTCCTACAATGAGCAGTTCTTC CATSDTQGSSYNEQFF
TRBJ2-3 - TRBV4-1 TRBD2 17 TGCGCCAGCAGCCAGACTCGACTAGCGGGGAACACAGATACGCAGTATTTT CASSQTRLAGNTDTQYF
TRBJ2-7 - TRBV19 TRBD1 15 TGTGCCAGTAGGCCGACCGGGACAGGGGCCTACGAGCAGTACTTC CASRPTGTGAYEQYF
TRBJ2-1 - TRBV29-1 TRBD2 15 TGCAGCGTTGAAGTGACTAGCGGGAACTACAATGAGCAGTTCTTC CSVEVTSGNYNEQFF
TRBJ2-7 - TRBV4-1 TRBD2 15 TGCGCCAGCAGCCTGGGACTAGCGGGAGTAAGCGAGCAGTACTTC CASSLGLAGVSEQYF
TRBJ2-2 - TRBV28 TRBD1 15 TGTGCCAGCAGGATAGTCCCGACAGGGGACCGGGGAGCTGTTTTT CASRIVPTGDRGAVF
TRBJ2-7 - TRBV28 - 14 TGTGCCAGCAGTTTATTTGGCGGGGCCTACGAGCAGTACTTC CASSLFGGAYEQYF
TRBJ2-7 - TRBV6-5 TRBD1 13 TGTGCCAGCAGAAAGACAGGGAACTACGAGCAGTACTTC CASRKTGNYEQYF
TRBJ2-1 - TRBV24-1 - 13 TGTGCCACCAGTGGAGGAGCCTACAATGAGCAGTTCTTC CATSGGAYNEQFF
TRBJ2-7 - TRBV7-2 TRBD2 17 TGTGCCAGCAGCTTAAACGTCGGACTAGCGGGTGCCTACGAGCAGTACTTC CASSLNVGLAGAYEQYF
TRBJ1-4 - TRBV15 - 15 TGTGCCACCAGCAGAGTGCGGGCAACTAATGAAAAACTGTTTTTT CATSRVRATNEKLFF
TRBJ1-2 - TRBV19 TRBD1 13 TGTGCCAGTAGTCCCAGGGACAGCTATGGCTACACCTTC CASSPRDSYGYTF
TRBJ2-3 - TRBV28 TRBD1 14 TGTGCCAGCAGCCGGGGACAGGTCACAGATACGCAGTATTTT CASSRGQVTDTQYF
TRBJ2-7 - TRBV28 - 14 TGTGCCAGCAGTTTACTGGGGGGAAGCTACGAGCAGTACTTC CASSLLGGSYEQYF
TRBJ2-1 - TRBV13 TRBD2 15 TGTGCCAGCAGCCAACTGGGACTAGCGGACAATGAGCAGTTCTTC CASSQLGLADNEQFF
TRBJ2-2 - TRBV29-1 TRBD2 18 TGCAGCGTTCCTCAGGGCACTGCTAGCGGCACGAACACCGGGGAGCTGTTTTTT CSVPQGTASGTNTGELFF